The 16 T cell receptor beta chains reported below all come from one sample, sequenced in a study of cytomegalovirus exposure and HLA in healthy donors. With 60 Vbeta and 13 Jbeta primers, the PCR was carried out. Only in-frame clones appear in the TCRdb table, and some are missing; sequencing was by immunoSEQ multiplex PCR. Of roughly 180,000 clones listed, about 80% are singletons. Sequencing was done on a sample of PBMCs. The source is a woman aged 18-29 years in good health and CMV-seropositive.

The chain employs TRBV7-3 and TRBJ2-3, with 9 bases lining up with TRBD2. The length of the CDR3 is 13 residues. Germline assignment: CDR1 SGHTA and CDR2 FQGTGA. Trimming cost V 5 bases and J 7 bases; bases outside gene matches: 4. As DNA, the CDR3 is TGTGCCAGCAGCAGCGGGGGGCTAAATACGCAGTATTTT. It yields the protein CASSSGGLNTQYF.

V is TRBV28 and J is TRBJ1-5, with 7 bases that match TRBD1. The CDR3 length is 11 residues. The J segment lost 11 bases and the V segment lost 6 bases, leaving 4 bases of the junction unmatched. Per the germline V gene, CDR1 is MDHEN and CDR2 is SYDVKM. DNA for the CDR3: TGTGCCAGCAGCTCCGGACAGGCCCAGCATTTT. Translating gives CASSSGQAQHF.

This clone occurred a few times. The V call is TRBV7-6, the J call TRBJ2-1; 12 bases are a match to TRBD2. The CDR3 runs 16 residues. CDR1 is SGHVS, CDR2 FNYEAQ, per germline. Unmatched junction bases numbered 4, after V lost 1 base and J lost 6 bases. CDR3 DNA sequence: TGTGCCAGCAGCTTAGGGACTAGCGGGGCGATCAATGAGCAGTTCTTC. This sequence encodes CASSLGTSGAINEQFF.

The chain combines TRBV9 with TRBJ2-5, with TRBD2 matching over 11 bases. This CDR3 is built from 16 residues. V was pared by 4 bases and J by 1 base, with 6 bases of the junction left unmatched. Germline assignment: CDR1 SGDLS and CDR2 YYNGEE. The CDR3, as DNA: TGTGCCAGCAGCATTACTAGCGGGGGCTCCCAAGAGACCCAGTACTTC. The encoded protein is CASSITSGGSQETQYF.

J is TRBJ2-1 and V is TRBV2; D may be TRBD2 (6 bases). Germline lookup yields CDR1 SNHLY and CDR2 FYNNEI. Trimming removed 8 bases at V and 6 bases at J, with 11 bases between. The CDR3 is made up of 12 amino acids. The CDR3 here is CASLRDFNEQFF. The DNA for the CDR3 is TGTGCCAGCCTCCGGGACTTCAATGAGCAGTTCTTC.

The chain employs TRBV14 and TRBJ1-2; 9 bases map to TRBD1. The V segment lost 1 base and the J segment 7 bases; nucleotides outside the gene matches: 4. CDR1 is SGHDN, CDR2 FVKESK, per germline. The CDR3 length is 14 residues. This CDR3 reads CASSQGRQGGGYTF. The DNA for the CDR3 is TGTGCCAGCAGCCAAGGAAGACAGGGGGGTGGCTACACCTTC. Full variable domain (outside the CDR3, taken from reference TRBV14 and TRBJ1-2): EAGVTQFPSHSVIEKGQTVTLRCDPISGHDNLYWYRRVMGKEIKFLLHFVKESKQDESGMPNNRFLAERTGGTYSTLKVQPAELEDSGVYFCASSQGRQGGGYTFGSGTRLTVV.

The gene calls are TRBV11-2 and TRBJ2-1; 11 bases match TRBD2. Germline lookup yields CDR1 SGHAT and CDR2 FQNNGV. V lost 7 bases to trimming and J lost 6 bases; unmatched junction nucleotides: 11. The CDR3 length is 16 residues. The DNA of the CDR3 is TGTGCCAGCAACCCAACTAGCGGGGGTTCGGGCAATGAGCAGTTCTTC. The encoded protein is CASNPTSGGSGNEQFF.

A single count supports this clone. The rearrangement uses TRBV4-2 and TRBJ1-3, with D unresolved. V gave up 1 base and J gave up 3 bases, with 10 bases separating them. This CDR3 spans 15 amino acids. Germline loops: CDR1 LGHNA, CDR2 YNFKEQ. The CDR3 DNA reads TGTGCCAGCAGCCAAGCTACTCGGGGTGGAAACACCATATATTTT. Translating it yields CASSQATRGGNTIYF.

The chain carries TRBV7-8 and TRBJ2-3; TRBD2 matches 13 bases. CDR1 is SGHVS, CDR2 FQNEAQ, per germline. The ends lost 5 bases at V and 0 bases at J; junction bases unmatched: 5. The CDR3 extends over 17 amino acids. The CDR3 region is CASSGGLAGLSTDTQYF. The CDR3 DNA reads TGTGCCAGCAGCGGGGGACTAGCGGGGTTGAGCACAGATACGCAGTATTTT.

This sequence joins TRBV5-5 and TRBJ2-7; 8 bases line up with TRBD1. J gave up 1 base and V 2 bases, and 5 bases lay outside the gene matches. CDR3 size: 15 residues. Germline values: CDR1 SGHKS, CDR2 YYEKEE (reference sequence). CDR3 DNA sequence: TGTGCCAGCAGCTTAGGACAGGGCCGTTCCTACGAGCAGTACGTC. This sequence encodes CASSLGQGRSYEQYV.

The table lists this clone with a count of one. V usage is TRBV30 and J usage is TRBJ1-1; D is undetermined. V lost 4 bases and J lost 3, with 12 bases in between. The length of the CDR3 is 13 residues. The germline CDR1 and CDR2 sequences are GTSNPN and SVGIG (reference sequence). CDR3 DNA: TGTGCCTGGAATCTGAGAGTAGACACTGAAGCTTTCTTT. Residues: CAWNLRVDTEAFF. The whole variable domain, filled in from reference TRBV30 and TRBJ1-1, reads SQTIHQWPATLVQPVGSPLSLECTVEGTSNPNLYWYRQAAGRGLQLLFYSVGIGQISSEVPQNLSASRPQDRQFILSSKKLLLSDSGFYLCAWNLRVDTEAFFGQGTRLTVV.

The rearrangement links TRBV30 to TRBJ1-1; tentatively, D is TRBD1 (6 bases). Trimming took off 7 bases at V and 0 bases at J, with 15 bases between the two ends. CDR1 and CDR2 (germline): GTSNPN, SVGIG (reference sequence). CDR3 size: 14 residues. The CDR3 coding sequence is TGTGCCTCTTCGCCGGGACACGTGAACACTGAAGCTTTCTTT. It is translated as CASSPGHVNTEAFF. Variable domain in full (rest from reference TRBV30 and TRBJ1-1): SQTIHQWPATLVQPVGSPLSLECTVEGTSNPNLYWYRQAAGRGLQLLFYSVGIGQISSEVPQNLSASRPQDRQFILSSKKLLLSDSGFYLCASSPGHVNTEAFFGQGTRLTVV.

This clone was observed a handful of times. This CDR3 reads CSVSRTGEGTEAFF. In DNA, the CDR3 is TGCAGCGTCTCACGGACAGGGGAAGGGACTGAAGCTTTCTTT. V gene TRBV29-1 combines with J gene TRBJ1-1, with 9 bases lining up with TRBD1. With 6 bases clipped from V and 5 bases from J, the junction kept 10 bases outside the gene matches. Germline CDR1 SQVTM, CDR2 ANQGSEA. The CDR3 has 14 residues.

The J gene is TRBJ2-5, the V gene TRBV28; D might be TRBD1 (5 bases). The V and J ends lost 5 bases and 5 bases respectively, with 12 bases between them. Germline V gives CDR1 MDHEN, CDR2 SYDVKM. The CDR3 runs to 13 residues. For the CDR3, the DNA is TGTGCCAGCAGTGACAGCAGAGCGGAGACCCAGTACTTC. Translated: CASSDSRAETQYF.

The chain carries TRBV7-9 and TRBJ1-1, with 8 positions matching TRBD1. Germline V gene lookup returns CDR1 SEHNR and CDR2 FQNEAQ (reference sequence). Germline trimming cut 3 bases from V and 6 bases from J; bases unmatched to any gene: 12. The CDR3 has 16 residues. The CDR3 here is CASSFPKDRVDPEAFF. In DNA form, the CDR3 reads TGTGCCAGCAGCTTCCCGAAGGACAGGGTTGATCCTGAAGCTTTCTTT.

This clone showed up just once. The gene calls are TRBV11-2 and TRBJ2-3; D is possibly TRBD1 (6 bases). The germline gives CDR1 SGHAT, CDR2 FQNNGV. V was clipped by 0 bases and J by 2 bases, with 12 bases between them. The CDR3 is 16 amino acids. The CDR3 DNA follows: TGTGCCAGCAGCTTAGATTTGGGGGCAATCACAGATACGCAGTATTTT. Amino acids: CASSLDLGAITDTQYF.